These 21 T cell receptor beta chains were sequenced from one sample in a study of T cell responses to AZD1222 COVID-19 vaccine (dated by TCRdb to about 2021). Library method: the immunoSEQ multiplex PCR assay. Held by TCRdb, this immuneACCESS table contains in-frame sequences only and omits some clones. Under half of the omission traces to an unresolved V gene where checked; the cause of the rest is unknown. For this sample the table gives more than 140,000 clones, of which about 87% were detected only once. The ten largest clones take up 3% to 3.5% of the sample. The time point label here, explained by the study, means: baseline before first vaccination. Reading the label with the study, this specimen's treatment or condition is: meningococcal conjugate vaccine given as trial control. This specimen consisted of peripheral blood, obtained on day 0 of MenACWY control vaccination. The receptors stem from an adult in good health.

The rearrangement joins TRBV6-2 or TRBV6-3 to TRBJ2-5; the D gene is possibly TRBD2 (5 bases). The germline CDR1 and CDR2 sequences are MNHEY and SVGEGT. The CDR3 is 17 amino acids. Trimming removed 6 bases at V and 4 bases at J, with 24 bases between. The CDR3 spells CASSSTYRLKGAETQYF. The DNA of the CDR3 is TGTGCCAGCAGCTCGACTTACCGGCTGAAGGGAGCAGAGACCCAGTACTTC.

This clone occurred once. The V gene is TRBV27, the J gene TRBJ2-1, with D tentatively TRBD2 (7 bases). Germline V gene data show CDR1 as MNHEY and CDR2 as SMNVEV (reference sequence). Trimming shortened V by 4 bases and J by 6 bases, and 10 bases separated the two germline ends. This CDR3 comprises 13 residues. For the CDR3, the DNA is TGTGCCAGCAGTTGGGGAGGGGGCAATGAGCAGTTCTTC. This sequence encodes CASSWGGGNEQFF.

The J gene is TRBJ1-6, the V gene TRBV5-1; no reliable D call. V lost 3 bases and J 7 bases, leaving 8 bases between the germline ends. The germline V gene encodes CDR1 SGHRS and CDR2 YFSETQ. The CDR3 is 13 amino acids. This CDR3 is CASSSQTNSPLHF. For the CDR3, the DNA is TGCGCCAGCAGCTCTCAAACGAATTCACCCCTCCACTTT.

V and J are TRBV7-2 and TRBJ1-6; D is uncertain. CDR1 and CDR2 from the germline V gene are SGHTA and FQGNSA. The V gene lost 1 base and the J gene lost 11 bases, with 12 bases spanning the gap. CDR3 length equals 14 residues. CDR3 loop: CASSLGGSRAPLHF. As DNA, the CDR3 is TGTGCCAGCAGCTTAGGCGGGTCTCGGGCACCCCTCCACTTT. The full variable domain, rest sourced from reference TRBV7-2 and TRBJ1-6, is GAGVSQSPSNKVTEKGKDVELRCDPISGHTALYWYRQSLGQGLEFLIYFQGNSAPDKSGLPSDRFSAERTGGSVSTLTIQRTQQEDSAVYLCASSLGGSRAPLHFGNGTRLTVT.

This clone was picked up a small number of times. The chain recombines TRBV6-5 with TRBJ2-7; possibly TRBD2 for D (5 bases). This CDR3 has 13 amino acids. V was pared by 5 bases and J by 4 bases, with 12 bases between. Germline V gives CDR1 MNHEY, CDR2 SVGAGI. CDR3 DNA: TGTGCCAGCAGTAGCAACCGGGGATACGAGCAGTACTTC. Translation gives CASSSNRGYEQYF.

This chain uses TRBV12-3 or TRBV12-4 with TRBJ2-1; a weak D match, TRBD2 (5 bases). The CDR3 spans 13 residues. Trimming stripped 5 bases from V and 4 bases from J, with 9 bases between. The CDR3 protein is CASSVDFYNEQFF. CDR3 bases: TGTGCCAGCAGTGTGGACTTTTACAATGAGCAGTTCTTC.

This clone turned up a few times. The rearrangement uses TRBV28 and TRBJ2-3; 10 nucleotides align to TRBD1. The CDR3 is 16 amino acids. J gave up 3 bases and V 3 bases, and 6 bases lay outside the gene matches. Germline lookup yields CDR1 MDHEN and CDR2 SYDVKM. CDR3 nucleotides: TGTGCCAGCAGTTTTCTGACAGGGGGCGGAACAGATACGCAGTATTTT. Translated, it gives CASSFLTGGGTDTQYF.

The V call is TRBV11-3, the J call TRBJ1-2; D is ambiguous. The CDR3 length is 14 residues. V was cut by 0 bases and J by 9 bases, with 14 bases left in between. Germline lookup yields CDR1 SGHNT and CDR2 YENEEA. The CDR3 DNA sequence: TGTGCCAGCAGCTTAGATTCCGGAGCTGAAAGCTACACCTTC. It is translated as CASSLDSGAESYTF.

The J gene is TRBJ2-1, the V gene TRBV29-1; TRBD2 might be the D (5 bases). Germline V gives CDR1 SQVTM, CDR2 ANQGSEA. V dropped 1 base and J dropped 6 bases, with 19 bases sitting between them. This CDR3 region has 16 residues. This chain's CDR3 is CSVEGRDRNWGNEQFF. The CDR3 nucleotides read TGCAGCGTTGAAGGCCGGGATCGCAACTGGGGCAATGAGCAGTTCTTC.

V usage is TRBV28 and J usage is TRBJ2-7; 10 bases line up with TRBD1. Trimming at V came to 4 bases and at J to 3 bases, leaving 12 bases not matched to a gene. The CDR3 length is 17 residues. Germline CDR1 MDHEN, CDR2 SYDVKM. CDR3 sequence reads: CASSSNHPGQGIYEQYF. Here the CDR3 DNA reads TGTGCCAGCAGTTCAAATCATCCGGGACAGGGGATCTACGAGCAGTACTTC.

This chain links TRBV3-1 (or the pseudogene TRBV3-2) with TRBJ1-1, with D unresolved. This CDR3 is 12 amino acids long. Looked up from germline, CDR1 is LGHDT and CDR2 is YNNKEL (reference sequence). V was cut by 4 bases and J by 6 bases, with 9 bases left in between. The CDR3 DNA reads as TGTGCCAGCAGCCGAGGTCAGTCTGAAGCTTTCTTT. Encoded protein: CASSRGQSEAFF.

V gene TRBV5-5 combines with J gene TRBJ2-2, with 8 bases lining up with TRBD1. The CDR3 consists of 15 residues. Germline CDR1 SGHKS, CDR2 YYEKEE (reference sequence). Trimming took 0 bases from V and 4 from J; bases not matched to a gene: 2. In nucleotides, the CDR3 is TGTGCCAGCAGCTTGGTTACAGGGGGCACCGGGGAGCTGTTTTTT. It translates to CASSLVTGGTGELFF.

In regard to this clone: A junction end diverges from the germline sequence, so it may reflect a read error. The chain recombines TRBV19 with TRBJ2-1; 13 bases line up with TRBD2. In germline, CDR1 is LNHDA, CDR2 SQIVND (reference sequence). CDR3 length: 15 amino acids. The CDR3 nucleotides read TGTGCCAGTAGTTCGGGACTAGCGGGGTTTGTTCGCGCGGTCTTC. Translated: CASSSGLAGFVRAVF.

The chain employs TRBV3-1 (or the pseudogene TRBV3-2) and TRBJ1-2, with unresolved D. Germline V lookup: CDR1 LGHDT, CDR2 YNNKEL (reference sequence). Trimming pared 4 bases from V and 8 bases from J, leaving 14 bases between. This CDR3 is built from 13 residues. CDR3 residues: CASSPVGGRGYTF. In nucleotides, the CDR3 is TGTGCCAGCAGCCCGGTAGGAGGTCGCGGCTACACCTTC.

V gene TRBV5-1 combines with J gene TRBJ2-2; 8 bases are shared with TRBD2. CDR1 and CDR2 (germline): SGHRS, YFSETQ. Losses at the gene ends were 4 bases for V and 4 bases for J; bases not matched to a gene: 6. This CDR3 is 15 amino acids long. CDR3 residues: CASSVAGQFTGELFF. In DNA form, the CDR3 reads TGCGCCAGCAGCGTAGCGGGGCAATTCACCGGGGAGCTGTTTTTT.

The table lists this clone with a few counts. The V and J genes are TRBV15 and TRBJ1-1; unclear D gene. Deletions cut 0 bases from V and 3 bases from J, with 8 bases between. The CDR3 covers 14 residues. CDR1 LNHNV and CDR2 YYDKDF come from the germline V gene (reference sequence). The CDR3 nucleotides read TGTGCCACCAGCAGAGAATTCGTATACACTGAAGCTTTCTTT. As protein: CATSREFVYTEAFF.

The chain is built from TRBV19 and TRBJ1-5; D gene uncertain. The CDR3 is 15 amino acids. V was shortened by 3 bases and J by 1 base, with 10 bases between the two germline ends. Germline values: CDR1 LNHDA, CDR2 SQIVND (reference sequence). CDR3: CASSMMGISNQPQHF. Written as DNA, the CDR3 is TGTGCCAGTAGTATGATGGGGATCAGCAATCAGCCCCAGCATTTT. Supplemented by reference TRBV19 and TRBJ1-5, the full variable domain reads DGGITQSPKYLFRKEGQNVTLSCEQNLNHDAMYWYRQDPGQGLRLIYYSQIVNDFQKGDIAEGYSVSREKKESFPLTVTSAQKNPTAFYLCASSMMGISNQPQHFGDGTRLSIL.

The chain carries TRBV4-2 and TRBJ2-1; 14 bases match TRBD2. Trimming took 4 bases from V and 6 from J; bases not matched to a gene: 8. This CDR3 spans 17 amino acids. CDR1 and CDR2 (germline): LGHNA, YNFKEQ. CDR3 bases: TGTGCCAGCAGCCTGGACGTCGGGACTAGCGGGAGCAATGAGCAGTTCTTC. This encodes CASSLDVGTSGSNEQFF.

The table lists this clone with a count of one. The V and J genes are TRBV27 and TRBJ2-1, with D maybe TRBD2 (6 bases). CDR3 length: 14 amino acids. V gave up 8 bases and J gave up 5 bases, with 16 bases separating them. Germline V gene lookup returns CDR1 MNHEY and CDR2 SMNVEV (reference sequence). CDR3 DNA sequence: TGTGCCAGCCAGACACGGGGGAGGAACAATGAGCAGTTCTTC. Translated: CASQTRGRNNEQFF.

This chain's CDR3 is CASSFGPNLSYEQYF. In nucleotides, the CDR3 is TGTGCCAGCAGCTTCGGCCCTAACCTTTCCTACGAGCAGTACTTC. The V gene is TRBV7-8, the J gene TRBJ2-7; D is unclear. V lost 3 bases, J lost 1 base, and 13 bases lay in between. This CDR3 region has 15 residues. Per the germline V gene, CDR1 is SGHVS and CDR2 is FQNEAQ.

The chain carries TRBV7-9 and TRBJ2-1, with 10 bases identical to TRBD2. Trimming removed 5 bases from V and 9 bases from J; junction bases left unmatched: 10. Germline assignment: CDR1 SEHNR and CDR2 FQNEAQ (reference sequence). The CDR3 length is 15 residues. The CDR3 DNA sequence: TGTGCCAGCAGCCCGGGTGACGCTAGCGGGAGTGAGCAGTTCTTC. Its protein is CASSPGDASGSEQFF.